These T cell receptor beta chains were read from a single sample in a study of HIV-infected patients and healthy controls. TCRdb ran MiXCR on the 5' RACE reads and lists one entry per CDR3 protein. The table shows around 7,400 distinct CDR3 sequences, with 9.3% occurring only once. Specimen: blood, collected before antiretroviral therapy. The receptors here all came from an adult with HIV infection. Each CDR3 is given with its conserved first and last residue. Each record gives: CDR3 length, clone size, J gene, V gene, D gene, CDR3 DNA, CDR3 protein. D genes are given only for firm matches. Clone size appears in some rows only: once, few, many, or a class for an expanded clone.

cdr3_length: 16; clone_size: -; j_call: TRBJ2-6; v_call: TRBV28; d_call: -; cdr3_nt: TGTGCCAGCAGTTCCCCAGGATTCTCTGGGGCCAACGTCCTGACTTTC; cdr3_aa: CASSSPGFSGANVLTF
cdr3_length: 14; clone_size: medium-sized; j_call: TRBJ1-1; v_call: TRBV29-1; d_call: -; cdr3_nt: TGCAGCTCCCTGAGGGACAACATGAACACTGAAGCTTTCTTT; cdr3_aa: CSSLRDNMNTEAFF
cdr3_length: 20; clone_size: many; j_call: TRBJ2-6; v_call: TRBV4-2; d_call: TRBD1; cdr3_nt: TGTGCCAGCAGCACCTTGGAAGGACAGGAGGTATTCTCTGGGGCCAACGTCCTGACTTTC; cdr3_aa: CASSTLEGQEVFSGANVLTF
cdr3_length: 13; clone_size: many; j_call: TRBJ2-7; v_call: TRBV5-1; d_call: TRBD2; cdr3_nt: TGCGCCAGCAGCTCCAGCGGGAATTACGAGCAGTACTTC; cdr3_aa: CASSSSGNYEQYF
cdr3_length: 15; clone_size: many; j_call: TRBJ1-1; v_call: TRBV5-1; d_call: -; cdr3_nt: TGCGCCAGCAGCCCCGAGGGGGGGGCCGGCACTGAAGCTTTCTTT; cdr3_aa: CASSPEGGAGTEAFF
cdr3_length: 15; clone_size: -; j_call: TRBJ1-5; v_call: TRBV12-3/TRBV12-4; d_call: TRBD1; cdr3_nt: TGTGCCAGCAGTGGAACAGGGGTCCAATCACAGCCCCAGCATTTT; cdr3_aa: CASSGTGVQSQPQHF
cdr3_length: 17; clone_size: few; j_call: TRBJ1-2; v_call: TRBV28; d_call: -; cdr3_nt: TGTGCCAGCAGTTCCCCCTATACAAGGGTAAAAGTTCCTGGCTACACCTTC; cdr3_aa: CASSSPYTRVKVPGYTF
cdr3_length: 15; clone_size: many; j_call: TRBJ2-2; v_call: TRBV27; d_call: TRBD2; cdr3_nt: TGTGCCAGCAGCCTTTTAGCGGGCCCCACCGGGGAGCTGTTTTTT; cdr3_aa: CASSLLAGPTGELFF
cdr3_length: 15; clone_size: many; j_call: TRBJ2-5; v_call: TRBV7-6; d_call: -; cdr3_nt: TGTGCCAGCAGCTCGATTAGCGCGGACGGAGAGACCCAGTACTTC; cdr3_aa: CASSSISADGETQYF
cdr3_length: 17; clone_size: medium-sized; j_call: TRBJ2-3; v_call: TRBV6-5; d_call: TRBD2; cdr3_nt: TGTGCCAGCAGCCTCGGGTCGGGACTAGCGCCCTCTTATACGCAGTATTTT; cdr3_aa: CASSLGSGLAPSYTQYF
cdr3_length: 11; clone_size: medium-sized; j_call: TRBJ2-3; v_call: TRBV10-3; d_call: -; cdr3_nt: TGTGCCATCAGCCGACAGGATACGCAGTATTTT; cdr3_aa: CAISRQDTQYF
cdr3_length: 17; clone_size: medium-sized; j_call: TRBJ2-3; v_call: TRBV11-2; d_call: -; cdr3_nt: TGTGCCAGCAGCTTAGTCCCATTTGAATCTAGCACAGATACGCAGTATTTT; cdr3_aa: CASSLVPFESSTDTQYF
cdr3_length: 14; clone_size: -; j_call: TRBJ2-3; v_call: TRBV29-1; d_call: TRBD1; cdr3_nt: TGCAGCGTTCCCGGGACAGGGAGTACAGATACGCAGTATTTT; cdr3_aa: CSVPGTGSTDTQYF
cdr3_length: 12; clone_size: medium-sized; j_call: TRBJ2-1; v_call: TRBV19; d_call: -; cdr3_nt: TGTGCCAGTAGTATGAAACTAGGGTCGGAGTTCTTC; cdr3_aa: CASSMKLGSEFF
cdr3_length: 15; clone_size: medium-sized; j_call: TRBJ2-1; v_call: TRBV7-6; d_call: TRBD2; cdr3_nt: TGTGCCAGCAGCATACTAGCGGGAGGGCCTCATGAGCAGTTCTTC; cdr3_aa: CASSILAGGPHEQFF
cdr3_length: 15; clone_size: medium-sized; j_call: TRBJ2-3; v_call: TRBV7-3; d_call: TRBD2; cdr3_nt: TGTGCCAGCAGCGCGGACAGCGGGGGGGCAGATACGCAGTATTTT; cdr3_aa: CASSADSGGADTQYF
cdr3_length: 11; clone_size: medium-sized; j_call: TRBJ2-7; v_call: TRBV10-3; d_call: -; cdr3_nt: TGTGCCATCAGTGAGGGCGGGGAGCAGTACTTC; cdr3_aa: CAISEGGEQYF
cdr3_length: 12; clone_size: many; j_call: TRBJ1-1; v_call: TRBV10-3; d_call: TRBD1; cdr3_nt: TGTGCCACCGGGACAGGGGGTACTGAAGCTTTCTTT; cdr3_aa: CATGTGGTEAFF
cdr3_length: 17; clone_size: medium-sized; j_call: TRBJ1-4; v_call: TRBV10-2; d_call: TRBD1; cdr3_nt: TGCGCCAGCAGTGAGTCAAAGGGACAGGGGGGTGATGAAAAACTGTTTTTT; cdr3_aa: CASSESKGQGGDEKLFF
cdr3_length: 13; clone_size: many; j_call: TRBJ2-7; v_call: TRBV6-2/TRBV6-3; d_call: -; cdr3_nt: TGTGCCAGCAGTGAACAGGGTTTGGGCGAGCAGTACTTC; cdr3_aa: CASSEQGLGEQYF
cdr3_length: 14; clone_size: many; j_call: TRBJ2-7; v_call: TRBV5-1; d_call: -; cdr3_nt: TGCGCCAGCAGCTTGACAGGGACCCCCTACGAGCAGTACTTC; cdr3_aa: CASSLTGTPYEQYF
cdr3_length: 14; clone_size: many; j_call: TRBJ2-3; v_call: TRBV12-3/TRBV12-4; d_call: TRBD2; cdr3_nt: TGTGCCAGCAGTTGGACTAGCGGGGAGGGTACGCAGTATTTT; cdr3_aa: CASSWTSGEGTQYF
cdr3_length: 13; clone_size: many; j_call: TRBJ2-3; v_call: TRBV12-5; d_call: -; cdr3_nt: TGTGCTAGCGGTTTGGGCGGACACGATACGCAGTATTTT; cdr3_aa: CASGLGGHDTQYF
cdr3_length: 16; clone_size: many; j_call: TRBJ1-3; v_call: TRBV20-1; d_call: -; cdr3_nt: TGCAGTGCTAGAGAGAGGATAAATTTCTCTGGAAACACCATATATTTT; cdr3_aa: CSARERINFSGNTIYF
cdr3_length: 15; clone_size: few; j_call: TRBJ2-5; v_call: TRBV12-3/TRBV12-4; d_call: TRBD1; cdr3_nt: TGTGCCAGCAGCCCGGGACAGGGGTATTGGGAGACCCAGTACTTC; cdr3_aa: CASSPGQGYWETQYF
cdr3_length: 16; clone_size: medium-sized; j_call: TRBJ2-7; v_call: TRBV11-1; d_call: TRBD1; cdr3_nt: TGTGCCAGCAGCTTAGCAGGGGACAGTTCAACCTACGAGCAGTACTTC; cdr3_aa: CASSLAGDSSTYEQYF
cdr3_length: 17; clone_size: many; j_call: TRBJ2-1; v_call: TRBV11-2; d_call: -; cdr3_nt: TGTGCCAGCAGCTCCCAGGGGGGCAGCGGCGGATACAATGAGCAGTTCTTC; cdr3_aa: CASSSQGGSGGYNEQFF
cdr3_length: 16; clone_size: medium-sized; j_call: TRBJ2-3; v_call: TRBV7-3; d_call: -; cdr3_nt: TGTGCCAGCAGCTTAGGGGTAGAAGGGCACACAGATACGCAGTATTTT; cdr3_aa: CASSLGVEGHTDTQYF
cdr3_length: 14; clone_size: medium-sized; j_call: TRBJ2-2; v_call: TRBV30; d_call: TRBD1; cdr3_nt: TGTGCCTGGAGTGGACAGGGGGCGGTCGGGGAGCTGTTTTTT; cdr3_aa: CAWSGQGAVGELFF
cdr3_length: 15; clone_size: medium-sized; j_call: TRBJ1-2; v_call: TRBV5-1; d_call: -; cdr3_nt: TGCGCCAGCAGCTTGGAGCCCTTGAAGGACAGCCAGTGGACCTTC; cdr3_aa: CASSLEPLKDSQWTF
cdr3_length: 14; clone_size: few; j_call: TRBJ2-1; v_call: TRBV6-5; d_call: TRBD2; cdr3_nt: TGTGCCAGCAGGCCTAGCGGGGTATACAATGAGCAGTTCTTC; cdr3_aa: CASRPSGVYNEQFF
cdr3_length: 13; clone_size: medium-sized; j_call: TRBJ2-1; v_call: TRBV11-3; d_call: -; cdr3_nt: TGTGCCAGCAGTGTACAGGGTTTCAATGAGCAGTTCTTC; cdr3_aa: CASSVQGFNEQFF
cdr3_length: 15; clone_size: medium-sized; j_call: TRBJ1-1; v_call: TRBV11-1; d_call: -; cdr3_nt: TGTGCCAGCAGCCCAGGAAGGCAGGGATGGACTGAAGCTTTCTTT; cdr3_aa: CASSPGRQGWTEAFF
cdr3_length: 11; clone_size: medium-sized; j_call: TRBJ2-7; v_call: TRBV6-5; d_call: -; cdr3_nt: TGTGCCAGCAGTTCAGGTAACGAGCAGTACTTC; cdr3_aa: CASSSGNEQYF
cdr3_length: 15; clone_size: few; j_call: TRBJ2-1; v_call: TRBV7-9; d_call: -; cdr3_nt: TGTGCCAGCAGCGCCCCCAGAGGGACCTACAATGAGCAGTTCTTC; cdr3_aa: CASSAPRGTYNEQFF
cdr3_length: 14; clone_size: few; j_call: TRBJ2-7; v_call: TRBV10-3; d_call: -; cdr3_nt: TGTGCCATCAGTGAGTCGGGGGTAGGGGACGAGCAGTACTTC; cdr3_aa: CAISESGVGDEQYF
cdr3_length: 16; clone_size: many; j_call: TRBJ1-6; v_call: TRBV13; d_call: -; cdr3_nt: TGTGCCAGCACTCTCTCAGGACGGGGAAAAGGTTCACCCCTCCACTTT; cdr3_aa: CASTLSGRGKGSPLHF
cdr3_length: 15; clone_size: few; j_call: TRBJ2-5; v_call: TRBV11-1; d_call: TRBD2; cdr3_nt: TGTGCCAGCAGCTTAACCAGGGAGGGCCAAGAGACCCAGTACTTC; cdr3_aa: CASSLTREGQETQYF
cdr3_length: 16; clone_size: many; j_call: TRBJ2-7; v_call: TRBV28; d_call: -; cdr3_nt: TGTGCCAGCACCCCCCTGGGCAGGATAAGCTCCTACGAGCAGTACTTC; cdr3_aa: CASTPLGRISSYEQYF
cdr3_length: 14; clone_size: medium-sized; j_call: TRBJ2-1; v_call: TRBV10-3; d_call: -; cdr3_nt: TGTGCCATCAGTGGGGGGGAGCAAAACAATGAGCAGTTCTTC; cdr3_aa: CAISGGEQNNEQFF
cdr3_length: 13; clone_size: many; j_call: TRBJ2-3; v_call: TRBV6-5; d_call: -; cdr3_nt: TGTGCCAGCAGCCGGGACCGCGTTGATACGCAGTATTTT; cdr3_aa: CASSRDRVDTQYF
cdr3_length: 14; clone_size: many; j_call: TRBJ1-1; v_call: TRBV10-3; d_call: -; cdr3_nt: TGTGCCATCAGTGAGTCGACGTCGAGGGCTGAAGCTTTCTTT; cdr3_aa: CAISESTSRAEAFF
cdr3_length: 15; clone_size: medium-sized; j_call: TRBJ2-2; v_call: TRBV7-3; d_call: -; cdr3_nt: TGTGCCAGCAGCCACGAAAGGGCGTCCACCGGGGAGCTGTTTTTT; cdr3_aa: CASSHERASTGELFF
cdr3_length: 13; clone_size: many; j_call: TRBJ2-7; v_call: TRBV20-1; d_call: -; cdr3_nt: TGCAGTGTCCGAAAGACAGGTTATTACGAGCAGTACTTC; cdr3_aa: CSVRKTGYYEQYF
cdr3_length: 13; clone_size: -; j_call: TRBJ2-3; v_call: TRBV12-3/TRBV12-4; d_call: -; cdr3_nt: TGTGCCAGCACCTCCGTATTCACAGATACGCAGTATTTT; cdr3_aa: CASTSVFTDTQYF
cdr3_length: 11; clone_size: many; j_call: TRBJ2-1; v_call: TRBV6-1; d_call: -; cdr3_nt: TGTGCCAGTGAGTTAGGGGTTGAGCAGTTCTTC; cdr3_aa: CASELGVEQFF
cdr3_length: 12; clone_size: many; j_call: TRBJ2-4; v_call: TRBV19; d_call: -; cdr3_nt: TGTGCCAGTAGTATCCCAGGGAACATTCAGTACTTC; cdr3_aa: CASSIPGNIQYF
cdr3_length: 15; clone_size: many; j_call: TRBJ2-1; v_call: TRBV5-1; d_call: TRBD1; cdr3_nt: TGCGCCAGCAGTGAGGGGACAGGGCCTGAGAATGAGCAGTTCTTC; cdr3_aa: CASSEGTGPENEQFF
cdr3_length: 15; clone_size: -; j_call: TRBJ2-1; v_call: TRBV7-6; d_call: TRBD1; cdr3_nt: TGTGCCAGCAGCCAGGAACCGGGACAGGGTTATGAGCAGTTCTTC; cdr3_aa: CASSQEPGQGYEQFF
cdr3_length: 18; clone_size: many; j_call: TRBJ2-5; v_call: TRBV3-1; d_call: TRBD2; cdr3_nt: TGTGCCAGCAGGGAGGGGCTAGCGGGAGGATTTTCCCAAGAGACCCAGTACTTC; cdr3_aa: CASREGLAGGFSQETQYF